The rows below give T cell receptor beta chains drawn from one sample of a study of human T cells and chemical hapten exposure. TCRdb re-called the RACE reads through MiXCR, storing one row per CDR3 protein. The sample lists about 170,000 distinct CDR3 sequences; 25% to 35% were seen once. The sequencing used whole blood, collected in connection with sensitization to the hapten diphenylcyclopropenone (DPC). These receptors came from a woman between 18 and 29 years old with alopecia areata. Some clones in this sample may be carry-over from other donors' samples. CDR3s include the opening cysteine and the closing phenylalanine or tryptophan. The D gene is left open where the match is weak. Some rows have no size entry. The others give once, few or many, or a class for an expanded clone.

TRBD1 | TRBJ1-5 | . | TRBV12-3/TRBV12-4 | CASSQGQGRQPQHF | TGTGCCAGCAGCCAGGGACAGGGAAGACAGCCCCAGCATTTT
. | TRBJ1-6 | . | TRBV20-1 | CSARSPDNSPLHF | TGCAGTGCTAGATCGCCAGATAATTCACCCCTCCACTTT
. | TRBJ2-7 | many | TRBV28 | CASGVRNEQYF | TGTGCCAGTGGGGTCAGGAACGAGCAGTACTTC
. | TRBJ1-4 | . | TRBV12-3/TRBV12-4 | CASREYQGEKLFF | TGTGCCAGCCGGGAATATCAAGGGGAAAAACTGTTTTTT
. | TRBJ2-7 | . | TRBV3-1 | CASSQTLGRVTYEQYF | TGTGCCAGCAGCCAGACCCTGGGCAGGGTGACCTACGAGCAGTACTTC
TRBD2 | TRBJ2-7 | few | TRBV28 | CASRAPGTSTSYEQYF | TGTGCCAGCAGAGCCCCCGGGACTAGCACTAGTTACGAGCAGTACTTC
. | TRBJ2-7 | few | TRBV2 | CASNRGDHEQYF | TGTGCCAGCAATCGAGGGGACCACGAGCAGTACTTC
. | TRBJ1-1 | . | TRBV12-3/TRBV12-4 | CASRSGTLPGNTEAFF | TGTGCCAGCAGATCCGGGACTCTACCCGGGAACACTGAAGCTTTCTTT
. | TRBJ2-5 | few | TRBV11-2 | CASSLFSLSTGGGQETQYF | TGTGCCAGCAGCTTATTCTCGCTTTCAACCGGGGGAGGCCAAGAGACCCAGTACTTC
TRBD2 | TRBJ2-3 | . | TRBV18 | CASSPNSGGATDTQYF | TGTGCCAGCTCACCAAATAGCGGGGGGGCCACAGATACGCAGTATTTT
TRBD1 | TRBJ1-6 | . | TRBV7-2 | CASSSAAQGASYNSPLHF | TGTGCCAGCAGCTCCGCGGCTCAGGGGGCTTCCTATAATTCACCCCTCCACTTT
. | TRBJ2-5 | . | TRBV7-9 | CASSLRRAGMETQYF | TGTGCCAGCAGCTTAAGAAGGGCAGGGATGGAGACCCAGTACTTC
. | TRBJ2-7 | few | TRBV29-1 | CSVEPGRGVGEQYF | TGCAGCGTTGAACCTGGCAGGGGAGTGGGCGAGCAGTACTTC
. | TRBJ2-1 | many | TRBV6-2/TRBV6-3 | CASTLSGSYNEQFF | TGTGCCAGCACCCTTTCCGGGTCCTACAATGAGCAGTTCTTC
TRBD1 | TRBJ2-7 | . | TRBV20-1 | CSARAGTGIYEQYF | TGCAGTGCTAGAGCCGGGACAGGGATCTACGAGCAGTACTTC
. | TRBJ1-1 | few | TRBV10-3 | CAIGGNTEAFF | TGTGCCATCGGCGGGAACACTGAAGCTTTCTTT
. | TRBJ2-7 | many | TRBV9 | CASSVSPANSYEQYF | TGTGCCAGCAGCGTATCCCCAGCAAACTCCTACGAGCAGTACTTC
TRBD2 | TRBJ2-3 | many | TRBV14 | CASSVQERGFADTQYF | TGTGCCAGCAGCGTACAGGAGCGGGGATTCGCAGATACGCAGTATTTT
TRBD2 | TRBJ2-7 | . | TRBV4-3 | CASSPGLAGTSSYEQYF | TGCGCCAGCAGCCCGGGACTAGCGGGGACGAGCTCCTACGAGCAGTACTTC
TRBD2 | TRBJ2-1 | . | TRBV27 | CASSSLAGGPFEQFF | TGTGCCAGCAGTTCCCTAGCGGGAGGGCCCTTTGAGCAGTTCTTC
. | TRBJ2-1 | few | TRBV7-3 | CASSSQGQISYNEQFF | TGTGCCAGCAGCTCCCAGGGGCAAATATCCTACAATGAGCAGTTCTTC
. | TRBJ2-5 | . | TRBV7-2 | CASSPRTTEETQYF | TGTGCCAGCAGCCCTAGGACTACGGAAGAGACCCAGTACTTC
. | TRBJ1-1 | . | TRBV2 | CAGGTLNTEAFF | TGTGCCGGGGGGACACTTAACACTGAAGCTTTCTTT
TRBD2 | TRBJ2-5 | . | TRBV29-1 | CSVERGGEGETQYF | TGCAGCGTTGAAAGGGGAGGGGAGGGAGAGACCCAGTACTTC
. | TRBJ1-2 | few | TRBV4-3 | CASSQDFGLGGYTF | TGCGCCAGCAGCCAAGATTTTGGGCTGGGCGGCTACACCTTC
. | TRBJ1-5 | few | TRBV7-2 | CASSSRDFIGSNQPQHF | TGTGCCAGCAGCTCCCGGGACTTCATCGGGAGCAATCAGCCCCAGCATTTT
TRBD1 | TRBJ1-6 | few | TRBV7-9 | CASSLQGGLDSPLHF | TGTGCCAGCAGCTTACAGGGGGGGTTGGATTCACCCCTCCACTTT
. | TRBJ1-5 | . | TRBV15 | CATSREKGSNQPQHF | TGTGCCACCAGCAGAGAAAAGGGGAGCAATCAGCCCCAGCATTTT
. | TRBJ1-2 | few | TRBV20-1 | CSARERTYGYTF | TGCAGTGCTAGAGAGAGGACCTATGGCTACACCTTC
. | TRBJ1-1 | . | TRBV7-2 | CDSSLVAGGHTEAFF | TGTGACAGCAGCCTGGTGGCGGGGGGACACACTGAAGCTTTCTTT
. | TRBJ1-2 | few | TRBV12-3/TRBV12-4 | CASSSQEDYYGYTF | TGTGCCAGCAGTTCCCAGGAAGATTACTATGGCTACACCTTC
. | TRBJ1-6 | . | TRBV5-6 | CASSGVPNSPLHF | TGTGCCAGCTCCGGGGTTCCGAATTCACCCCTCCACTTT
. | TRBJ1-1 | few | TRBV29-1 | CSVDRGQGTEAFF | TGCAGCGTTGACCGTGGGCAGGGCACTGAAGCTTTCTTT
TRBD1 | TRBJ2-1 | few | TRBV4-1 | CASSPQGASYNEQFF | TGCGCCAGCAGCCCGCAGGGGGCATCCTACAATGAGCAGTTCTTC
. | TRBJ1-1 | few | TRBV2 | CASNTGRGTEAFF | TGTGCCAGCAACACAGGGAGGGGGACTGAAGCTTTCTTT
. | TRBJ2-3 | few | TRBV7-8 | CASSLARYTDTQYF | TGTGCCAGCAGCTTAGCGAGATACACAGATACGCAGTATTTT
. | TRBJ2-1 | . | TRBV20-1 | CSASLQGPFNEQFF | TGCAGTGCTAGTCTCCAGGGACCCTTCAATGAGCAGTTCTTC
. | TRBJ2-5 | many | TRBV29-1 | CSVRGGETQYF | TGCAGCGTCCGAGGAGGGGAGACCCAGTACTTC
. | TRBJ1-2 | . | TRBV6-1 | CASSWGENYGYTF | TGTGCCAGCAGTTGGGGTGAAAACTATGGCTACACCTTC
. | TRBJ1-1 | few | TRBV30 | CAWSVSENTEAFF | TGTGCCTGGAGTGTATCCGAGAACACTGAAGCTTTCTTT
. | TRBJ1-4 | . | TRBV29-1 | CSVEDPNRRLFF | TGCAGCGTTGAAGATCCTAACAGAAGACTGTTTTTT
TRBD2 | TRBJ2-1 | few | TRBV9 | CASREAGNYNEQFF | TGTGCCAGCAGGGAAGCGGGAAACTACAATGAGCAGTTCTTC
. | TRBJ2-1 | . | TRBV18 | CASSKLPGDREQFF | TGTGCCAGCTCGAAACTCCCGGGGGACCGTGAGCAGTTCTTC
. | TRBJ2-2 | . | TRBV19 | CASSTWETGELFF | TGTGCCAGTAGTACGTGGGAGACCGGGGAGCTGTTTTTT